These 13 T cell receptor beta chains originate from one sample sequenced in a study of blood T cells in healthy people across ages (dated by TCRdb to 2014 to 2015). The library was produced with 5' RACE. Sequencing was performed on an Illumina HiSeq 2500. A second PCR of roughly 6 to 12 cycles was run with a J-beta primer mix and a sample-barcoded 5' primer. TCRdb reran the public reads through fastp at Q25 and MiXCR, keeping productive beta chains. Rows matching on CDR3 protein sequence are summarized as one entry with the most common DNA and genes. Recorded for this sample are about 1.1 million distinct CDR3 sequences; roughly two fifths of them occurred a single time. Less than 15% of the sample lies in the top ten. The material sequenced was blood. These receptors all come from a young man in good health.

This clonotype was found many times. The chain joins TRBV4-2 to TRBJ2-3; a possible D gene is TRBD2 (5 bases). Trimming took off 7 bases at V and 7 bases at J, with 21 bases between the two ends. The CDR3 runs 15 residues. Per the germline V gene, CDR1 is LGHNA and CDR2 is YNFKEQ. CDR3 region: CASNNLAGGFNTQYF. CDR3 coding DNA: TGTGCCAGCAACAATTTGGCGGGTGGGTTCAATACGCAGTATTTT.

The sample holds a few counts of this clonotype. This rearrangement joins TRBV20-1 to TRBJ2-3; TRBD2 matches 7 bases. Germline-derived CDR1 and CDR2 are DFQATT and SNEGSKA (reference sequence). The trim removed 5 bases at V and 5 bases at J, leaving 4 bases unmatched. This CDR3 is 12 amino acids long. CDR3 sequence reads: CSAVSGVDTQYF. CDR3 nucleotides: TGCAGTGCTGTAAGCGGGGTAGATACGCAGTATTTT.

This clonotype was counted many times. The chain is built from TRBV12-3 or TRBV12-4 and TRBJ1-2; D unclear. V was pared by 2 bases and J by 4 bases, with 14 bases between. CDR3 length equals 15 residues. CDR3 DNA: TGTGCCAGCAGTTTAACCGGTGGGTCGTTCTATGGCTACACCTTC. Amino acid sequence: CASSLTGGSFYGYTF.

This clonotype appeared many times. The gene calls are TRBV10-3 and TRBJ1-1; D is uncertain. Trimming pared 8 bases from V and 2 bases from J, leaving 6 bases between. The CDR3 runs 11 residues. CDR1 and CDR2 from the germline V gene are ENHRY and SYGVKD. The CDR3 DNA is TGTGCCATCTCGAAAAACACTGAAGCTTTCTTT. Translation gives CAISKNTEAFF.

This clonotype was seen more than once but under ten times. This chain connects TRBV3-1 to TRBJ2-3; the D gene could be TRBD1 or TRBD2 (5 bases each). This CDR3 comprises 16 residues. Between the trimmed V and J ends, which lost 1 base and 2 bases, there was a span of 13 bases. Germline assignment: CDR1 LGHDT and CDR2 YNNKEL (reference sequence). CDR3: CASSQGPGTHTDTQYF. The CDR3 region has the DNA TGTGCCAGCAGCCAAGGGCCCGGGACCCACACAGATACGCAGTATTTT.

The V call is TRBV7-2, the J call TRBJ2-2; D uncertain. The germline CDR1 and CDR2 sequences are SGHTA and FQGNSA. Deletions cut 1 base from V and 0 bases from J, with 9 bases between. The CDR3 covers 16 residues. The CDR3 region has the DNA TGTGCCAGCAGCTTAGTGGGCAGGACGAACACCGGGGAGCTGTTTTTT. Its protein is CASSLVGRTNTGELFF.

V is TRBV20-1 and J is TRBJ2-1, with TRBD2 matching over 8 bases. Per the germline V gene, CDR1 is DFQATT and CDR2 is SNEGSKA (reference sequence). This CDR3 has 15 residues. V was clipped by 3 bases and J by 5 bases; unmatched bases: 9. CDR3 sequence reads: CSASVAGGGNNEQFF. The CDR3 bases are TGCAGTGCTAGTGTCGCGGGGGGCGGGAACAATGAGCAGTTCTTC.

In the case of this clonotype: One end of the junction does not line up with germline, which may come from a read error. The CDR3 nucleotides read TGTGCCATCAGGGGAGGGACAGGCCAAGAGAACCAGTACTTC. This encodes CAIRGGTGQENQYF. This sequence joins TRBV10-3 and TRBJ2-5; possible D gene TRBD1, 8 bases. The CDR3 sequence is 14 residues long. CDR1 ENHRY and CDR2 SYGVKD come from the germline V gene.

The chain uses TRBV6-6 and TRBJ2-1; D is possibly TRBD2 (6 bases). Germline V CDR1 and CDR2: MNHNY, SVGAGI (reference sequence). The CDR3 is made up of 17 amino acids. V gave up 5 bases and J gave up 0 bases, with 17 bases separating them. The CDR3 loop is CASSPYSGRSSYNEQFF. DNA for the CDR3: TGTGCCAGCAGTCCATATAGCGGTCGTAGCTCCTACAATGAGCAGTTCTTC.

The J gene is TRBJ1-6, the V gene TRBV12-3 or TRBV12-4; D is unresolved. The CDR3 consists of 13 residues. Between the trimmed V and J ends, which lost 2 bases and 12 bases, there was a span of 11 bases. CDR3 sequence: CASSLRVVLPLHF. The CDR3 DNA reads TGTGCCAGCAGTTTAAGAGTTGTCTTACCCCTCCACTTT.

As concerns this clonotype: One junction end disagrees with the germline gene, perhaps due to a read error. The chain is built from TRBV12-3 or TRBV12-4 and TRBJ1-2; tentatively, D is TRBD1 (5 bases). This CDR3 is 11 amino acids long. CDR3 protein: CASGAVYGCTF. The CDR3 region has the DNA TGTGCCAGCGGGGCCGTTTATGGCTGCACCTTC.

This chain uses TRBV18 with TRBJ1-6; possibly TRBD1 for D (5 bases). The CDR3 spans 13 residues. Germline V gene sequence: CDR1 KGHSH, CDR2 LQKENI. Trimming removed 5 bases from V and 8 bases from J, with 10 bases in between. The CDR3 sequence: CASSTARDSPLHF. CDR3 sequence (DNA): TGTGCCAGCTCAACAGCCAGGGATTCACCCCTCCACTTT.

J is TRBJ2-5 and V is TRBV4-1; the D gene is possibly TRBD1 (5 bases). The DNA end lines up better with TRBJ2-7; the J call may be wrong. Germline V gene lookup returns CDR1 MGHRA and CDR2 YSYEKL. This CDR3 is 14 amino acids long. This CDR3 is CASSQVSGLDEQYF. CDR3 bases: TGCGCCAGCAGCCAAGTTTCAGGGCTAGACGAGCAGTACTTC.